This note documents a single TCR beta chain sequence. The CDR3 runs 13 residues. Trimming took 2 bases from V and 7 from J, leaving 11 bases between them. Germline CDR1 reads SEHNR; CDR2 reads FQNEAQ (reference sequence). Samples underwent the assay at deep level. The protocol was immunoSEQ multiplex PCR, while the TCRdb copy is restricted to in-frame clones and leaves out a portion. Among approximately 2,000,000 clones, 85% to 95% were seen once, and the ten largest hold around 0.4%. The source of the sample is a study of shared clonotypes between healthy human individuals. The sequencing input was naive CD4+ T cells from PBMCs. Subset described: CD45RA+ positively selected. This chain links TRBV7-9 with TRBJ1-1; D unclear. The TCR comes from a man aged 18 to 29 in good health. Some clones in this sample may be carry-over from other donors' samples. The CDR3 spells CASSLSSGLEAFF. CDR3 in DNA: TGTGCCAGCAGCTTATCCAGCGGTCTTGAAGCTTTCTTT. The full variable domain, with the rest looked up from reference TRBV7-9 and TRBJ1-1, is DTGVSQNPRHKITKRGQNVTFRCDPISEHNRLYWYRQTLGQGPEFLTYFQNEAQLEKSRLLSDRFSAERPKGSFSTLEIQRTEQGDSAMYLCASSLSSGLEAFFGQGTRLTVV.